The subject of this entry is one T cell receptor beta chain. Its antigen remains unknown. The record originates from a study of graft-versus-host responses after intestinal transplantation. Profiled with immunoSEQ multiplex PCR; TCRdb holds only in-frame clones, not every one. The sample includes about 120,000 clones, around 94% of them seen just once. General study findings and limits: Early declines in HvG clones that occurred post-transplant were associated with peak circulating GvH clone levels.

This TCR was sampled from a human donor who was the organ donor for an intestinal transplant. Sequencing used unstimulated CD4+ T cells sorted from spleen or lymph node cells, obtained before transplant.

The CDR3 spells CASSLGLAAGANVLTF. In DNA, the CDR3 is TGCGCCAGCAGCTTGGGACTAGCCGCTGGGGCCAACGTCCTGACTTTC. This chain joins TRBV5-1 and TRBJ2-6, with 7 bases identical to TRBD2. The junction had 2 bases not matched to a gene; V was cut back by 0 bases and J by 2 bases. CDR1 and CDR2 (germline): SGHRS, YFSETQ. The CDR3 runs 16 residues.